The 29 T cell receptor beta chains presented below share a single source sample, sequenced in a study of T cells in Graves' hyperthyroidism and ophthalmopathy. From RNA transcripts, TCR beta CDR3 regions were amplified. Initially, a first-round RT-PCR of the TCR CDR3 employed the HTBI primer set. MiXCR, applied by TCRdb to the multiplex PCR reads, yields one record per CDR3 protein. This table holds 550,000 to 650,000 distinct CDR3 sequences, 14% found once. The sequenced material came from blood. Every receptor here comes from a woman between 40 and 55 years old with Graves' hyperthyroidism.

Details on this clonotype: A read error is possible here, since a much larger clone lies one base away. The rearrangement uses TRBV20-1 and TRBJ2-1; the D is unclear. Matching the DNA end better, TRBJ2-7 makes the J call doubtful. The CDR3 loop spans 14 amino acids. The germline gives CDR1 DFQATT, CDR2 SNEGSKA (reference sequence). The CDR3 reads CSASNWLRNNEQYF. The CDR3 DNA reads as TGCAGTGCCAGCAATTGGCTACGAAACAATGAGCAGTACTTC.

This clonotype has at least ten counts. The V gene is TRBV7-6, the J gene TRBJ2-3; perhaps TRBD2 as D (7 bases). Trimming stripped 0 bases from V and 6 bases from J, with 13 bases between. The germline V gene encodes CDR1 SGHVS and CDR2 FNYEAQ. The CDR3 extends over 15 amino acids. The CDR3: CASSLALGGVDTQYF. The DNA for the CDR3 is TGTGCCAGCAGCTTAGCGCTAGGGGGGGTGGATACGCAGTATTTT.

This clonotype was found a few times. The chain's CDR3 is CAWSLSASSTDTQYF. The CDR3 DNA sequence: TGTGCCTGGAGTCTATCTGCCTCCAGCACAGATACGCAGTATTTT. J is TRBJ2-3 and V is TRBV30; D remains unclear. CDR1 and CDR2 (germline): GTSNPN, SVGIG (reference sequence). V lost 2 bases and J lost 0, with 12 bases in between. This CDR3 comprises 15 residues.

This clonotype was recorded at least ten times. The rearrangement joins TRBV3-1 to TRBJ1-5; the D gene is possibly TRBD1 (5 bases). CDR1 and CDR2 (germline): LGHDT, YNNKEL (reference sequence). This CDR3 comprises 14 residues. Deletions cut 4 bases from V and 7 bases from J, with 14 bases between. This CDR3 reads CASSLEGARQPQHF. The DNA of the CDR3 is TGTGCCAGCAGCCTCGAAGGGGCCAGACAGCCCCAGCATTTT.

This clonotype was counted ten times or more. This sequence joins TRBV20-1 and TRBJ2-1; 9 bases are shared with TRBD2. Trimming removed 2 bases from V and 3 bases from J; junction bases left unmatched: 5. The germline CDR1 and CDR2 sequences are DFQATT and SNEGSKA (reference sequence). The CDR3 has 15 residues. The CDR3, as DNA: TGCAGTGCTAGATCGGTACTAGCGGGCTACAATGAGCAGTTCTTC. Residues: CSARSVLAGYNEQFF.

Of note for this clonotype: A much larger clone lies one base from this, so it may be a read error. V usage is TRBV30 and J usage is TRBJ1-3; no firm D call. Trimming cost V 8 bases and J 0 bases, with 11 bases left between them. This CDR3 has 13 residues. The germline V gene encodes CDR1 GTSNPN and CDR2 SVGIG (reference sequence). The CDR3 DNA is TGTGCCGACCATTTATACTCTGGAAACACCATATATTTT. This codes for CADHLYSGNTIYF.

This clonotype came up many times. The chain links TRBV30 to TRBJ2-1, with D tentatively TRBD1 or TRBD2 (5 bases each). The CDR3 has 15 residues. V lost 3 bases and J 5 bases, leaving 17 bases between the germline ends. CDR1 is GTSNPN and CDR2 is SVGIG in the germline V gene (reference sequence). As DNA, the CDR3 is TGTGCCTGGAGCGTCGGGACCGTCCTGAACAATGAGCAGTTCTTC. It is translated as CAWSVGTVLNNEQFF.

V and J are TRBV6-1 and TRBJ1-5; TRBD1 aligns across 8 bases. The germline gives CDR1 MNHNS, CDR2 SASEGT. J was trimmed by 3 bases and V by 6 bases; bases with no gene match: 16. The length of the CDR3 is 18 residues. The CDR3 protein is CASSLPGQDTFFNQPQHF. CDR3 nucleotides: TGTGCCAGCAGCCTACCGGGACAGGATACCTTTTTCAATCAGCCCCAGCATTTT.

V and J are TRBV29-1 and TRBJ2-2; D unclear. The CDR3 is 14 amino acids. The germline gives CDR1 SQVTM, CDR2 ANQGSEA. V lost 4 bases and J lost 3, with 12 bases in between. This CDR3 is CSVGSLGDTGELFF. The CDR3 DNA is TGCAGCGTTGGGTCCCTTGGAGACACCGGGGAGCTGTTTTTT.

J is TRBJ2-5 and V is TRBV11-2; tentative D call: TRBD2 (6 bases). With 5 bases removed from V and 4 bases from J, the gap between germline ends came to 17 bases. The CDR3 covers 15 residues. Germline V gene data show CDR1 as SGHAT and CDR2 as FQNNGV. The CDR3 region has the DNA TGTGCCAGCAGCCCCTCCGGGAGTACCGGAGAGACCCAGTACTTC. Protein: CASSPSGSTGETQYF.

This clonotype was observed a handful of times. This sequence joins TRBV3-1 and TRBJ2-2; D is perhaps TRBD1 (5 bases). V shed 1 base and J shed 2 bases, with 8 bases lying between them. The germline gives CDR1 LGHDT, CDR2 YNNKEL (reference sequence). The CDR3 has 15 amino acids. The CDR3, as DNA: TGTGCCAGCAGCCAAGGGACAATAAACACCGGGGAGCTGTTTTTT. It yields the protein CASSQGTINTGELFF.

V is TRBV7-9 and J is TRBJ1-5; D remains ambiguous. Trimming cost V 2 bases and J 6 bases, with 17 bases left between them. The CDR3 runs to 16 residues. Germline V CDR1 and CDR2: SEHNR, FQNEAQ (reference sequence). CDR3: CASSLFTGVRSQPQHF. CDR3 in DNA: TGTGCCAGCAGCTTATTTACGGGAGTTCGGAGTCAGCCCCAGCATTTT.

The table lists this clonotype with a few counts. The CDR3 loop reads CSAGQVPRDATNEKLFF. CDR3 coding DNA: TGCAGTGCTGGACAGGTCCCGCGGGATGCAACTAATGAAAAACTGTTTTTT. The genes are TRBV20-1 and TRBJ1-4; 7 positions agree with TRBD1. V was clipped by 5 bases and J by 0 bases; unmatched bases: 12. Germline assignment: CDR1 DFQATT and CDR2 SNEGSKA (reference sequence). The CDR3 has 17 residues.

This clonotype showed up just a few times. Here the CDR3 reads CASSVHPSYSNQPQHF. The DNA of the CDR3 is TGTGCCAGTAGTGTGCATCCGTCGTATAGCAATCAGCCCCAGCATTTT. The chain combines TRBV19 with TRBJ1-5; D is ambiguous. The CDR3 consists of 16 residues. Germline assignment: CDR1 LNHDA and CDR2 SQIVND (reference sequence). Trimming stripped 5 bases from V and 0 bases from J, with 14 bases between. The whole variable domain, filled in from reference TRBV19 and TRBJ1-5, reads DGGITQSPKYLFRKEGQNVTLSCEQNLNHDAMYWYRQDPGQGLRLIYYSQIVNDFQKGDIAEGYSVSREKKESFPLTVTSAQKNPTAFYLCASSVHPSYSNQPQHFGDGTRLSIL.

This rearrangement joins TRBV12-3 or TRBV12-4 to TRBJ1-2; D perhaps matches TRBD1 (5 bases). The length of the CDR3 is 13 residues. With 7 bases removed from V and 7 bases from J, the gap between germline ends came to 16 bases. The CDR3 spells CASTPGGGSGYTF. Here the CDR3 DNA reads TGTGCCAGCACCCCCGGGGGGGGTAGTGGCTACACCTTC.

The V and J genes are TRBV5-1 and TRBJ1-4; 7 positions match TRBD1. Unmatched junction bases numbered 23, after V lost 4 bases and J lost 11 bases. CDR1 and CDR2 (germline): SGHRS, YFSETQ. The CDR3 runs 18 residues. CDR3 amino acids: CASSQGGEDAMSRGKLFF. CDR3 coding DNA: TGCGCCAGCAGCCAGGGGGGCGAGGATGCAATGTCGAGGGGGAAACTGTTTTTT.

This chain joins TRBV27 and TRBJ2-7; possibly TRBD1 for D (5 bases). V shed 5 bases and J shed 0 bases, with 14 bases lying between them. The CDR3 sequence is 15 residues long. Germline V CDR1 and CDR2: MNHEY, SMNVEV (reference sequence). CDR3 in DNA: TGTGCCAGCAGTCCTACCCCTGGGGCCTCCTACGAGCAGTACTTC. It codes for CASSPTPGASYEQYF.

This clonotype has ten or more counts. The chain recombines TRBV6-2 or TRBV6-3 with TRBJ1-5, with 7 bases identical to TRBD1. J was trimmed by 0 bases and V by 2 bases; bases with no gene match: 13. This CDR3 spans 19 amino acids. Per the germline V gene, CDR1 is MNHEY and CDR2 is SVGEGT. Here the CDR3 reads CASSYPRTGRRVSNQPQHF. For the CDR3, the DNA is TGTGCCAGCAGTTACCCAAGGACAGGTCGCCGCGTTAGCAATCAGCCCCAGCATTTT.

This clonotype was seen many times. The chain recombines TRBV3-1 with TRBJ2-3; 10 nucleotides match TRBD2. The germline gives CDR1 LGHDT, CDR2 YNNKEL (reference sequence). The V and J ends lost 2 bases and 3 bases, in that order; junction bases with no gene match: 11. The CDR3 covers 18 residues. For the CDR3, the DNA is TGTGCCAGCAGCCAAAGTCCTCCTAGCGGGAGTTGGACAGATACGCAGTATTTT. It encodes CASSQSPPSGSWTDTQYF.

The chain uses TRBV12-3 or TRBV12-4 and TRBJ2-7; 13 bases fit TRBD2. The V segment lost 4 bases and the J segment 0 bases; nucleotides outside the gene matches: 9. The CDR3 length is 18 residues. The CDR3, as DNA: TGTGCCAGCAGTTCCCCGGGACTAGCGGGGCAGAGCTCCTACGAGCAGTACTTC. Translation: CASSSPGLAGQSSYEQYF.

This clonotype has at least ten counts. The V and J genes are TRBV27 and TRBJ2-1; unclear D gene. With 9 bases removed from V and 5 bases from J, the gap between germline ends came to 23 bases. Germline assignment: CDR1 MNHEY and CDR2 SMNVEV (reference sequence). This CDR3 contains 16 residues. The CDR3 reads CASTSVLEPGNNEQFF. In nucleotides, the CDR3 is TGTGCCAGTACATCCGTCCTAGAACCCGGCAACAATGAGCAGTTCTTC.

The rearrangement joins TRBV27 to TRBJ2-7; possible D gene TRBD1, 6 bases. The V end lost 3 bases, the J end lost 4 bases, and 10 bases lay between the germline ends. The CDR3 is made up of 13 amino acids. CDR1 and CDR2 from the germline V gene are MNHEY and SMNVEV (reference sequence). CDR3 in amino acids: CASSFLQGYEQYF. The CDR3 DNA follows: TGTGCCAGCAGTTTTCTCCAGGGGTACGAGCAGTACTTC.

This clonotype appeared a few times. The genes are TRBV27 and TRBJ2-5; D gene ambiguous. V lost 3 bases to trimming and J lost 2 bases, with 10 bases between them. The length of the CDR3 is 14 residues. CDR1 and CDR2 from the germline V gene are MNHEY and SMNVEV (reference sequence). The CDR3 loop is CASSFRALQETQYF. CDR3 nucleotide sequence: TGTGCCAGCAGTTTTAGGGCGTTACAAGAGACCCAGTACTTC.

This clonotype has more than one count but fewer than ten. The chain links TRBV19 to TRBJ1-5; D call uncertain. This CDR3 is 15 amino acids long. Trimming took off 4 bases at V and 4 bases at J, with 14 bases between the two ends. The germline CDR1 and CDR2 sequences are LNHDA and SQIVND (reference sequence). The DNA of the CDR3 is TGTGCCAGTAGTACCACACTCGGAGGAAATCAGCCCCAGCATTTT. Protein sequence: CASSTTLGGNQPQHF. The variable domain in full, with the rest retrieved from reference TRBV19 and TRBJ1-5, is DGGITQSPKYLFRKEGQNVTLSCEQNLNHDAMYWYRQDPGQGLRLIYYSQIVNDFQKGDIAEGYSVSREKKESFPLTVTSAQKNPTAFYLCASSTTLGGNQPQHFGDGTRLSIL.

This clonotype was seen a few times. V and J are TRBV7-9 and TRBJ2-7, with a possible D match to TRBD1 (5 bases). Trimming removed 10 bases from V and 4 bases from J, with 14 bases in between. This CDR3 spans 12 amino acids. Germline assignment: CDR1 SEHNR and CDR2 FQNEAQ (reference sequence). Written as DNA, the CDR3 is TGTGCCACCGAGAATCAGGGTTACGAGCAGTACTTC. This translates into CATENQGYEQYF.

J is TRBJ2-2 and V is TRBV10-3; 8 bases line up with TRBD1. V trimming: 2 bases; J trimming: 3 bases; junction bases outside the gene matches: 2. The CDR3 contains 15 residues. The germline CDR1 and CDR2 sequences are ENHRY and SYGVKD. The CDR3, as DNA: TGTGCCATCAGTGAGACAGGGGGTGACACCGGGGAGCTGTTTTTT. Translated, it gives CAISETGGDTGELFF.

In this sample, this clonotype turned up many times. The chain couples TRBV7-2 to TRBJ2-7, with 10 bases that match TRBD1. This CDR3 contains 15 residues. The junction had 7 bases not matched to a gene; V was cut back by 6 bases and J by 2 bases. CDR1 and CDR2 from the germline V gene are SGHTA and FQGNSA. This CDR3 reads CASSPTGTGAYEQYF. DNA of the CDR3: TGTGCCAGCAGTCCCACCGGGACAGGGGCCTACGAGCAGTACTTC.

There are many counts of this clonotype. This sequence joins TRBV20-1 and TRBJ2-1; 7 positions match TRBD2. Trimming removed 6 bases from V and 0 bases from J; junction bases left unmatched: 8. CDR3 size: 15 residues. Germline CDR1 DFQATT, CDR2 SNEGSKA (reference sequence). The CDR3 coding sequence is TGCAGTGCAATAACTAGCGCGAGCTCCTACAATGAGCAGTTCTTC. Its protein product is CSAITSASSYNEQFF.

This chain connects TRBV4-1 to TRBJ2-7; the match to TRBD1 covers 10 bases. Looked up from germline, CDR1 is MGHRA and CDR2 is YSYEKL. The V and J ends lost 8 bases and 6 bases, in that order; junction bases with no gene match: 4. The CDR3 spans 12 residues. The CDR3: CASGTGDSEQYF. CDR3 coding DNA: TGCGCCAGCGGGACAGGGGATAGCGAGCAGTACTTC.